Described below is a single T cell receptor beta chain sequence and its context. As yet, its antigen is unknown. Selected positively for CCR7 and CD45RO-negative, naive CD8 cells excluded terminally differentiated effector memory CD45RA+ cells. Using immunoSEQ multiplex PCR, the repertoire was profiled, and TCRdb retains in-frame clones only, with some absent. Of 1.5 million to 2.5 million clones listed, just under 95% were seen once; the top ten hold approximately 1.2%. The sample originates from a study of shared clonotypes between healthy human individuals. Study-wide results and limits: Among the subsets, naive ones generally showed larger estimated richness than memory ones. The rarefaction results pointed to incomplete sorted-subset sequencing despite large depth.

Sequenced sample: naive CD8+ T cells sorted from blood. The clonotype comes from a man younger than 30 in good health.

The CDR3 loop is CASSEAESGGTQYF. As DNA, the CDR3 is TGTGCCAGCAGTGAAGCAGAGAGCGGCGGGACCCAGTACTTC. The chain uses TRBV2 and TRBJ2-5; D possibly corresponds to TRBD2 (5 bases). V was trimmed by 0 bases and J by 7 bases, leaving 12 bases between them. The CDR3 is made up of 14 amino acids. From germline, CDR1 is SNHLY and CDR2 FYNNEI.